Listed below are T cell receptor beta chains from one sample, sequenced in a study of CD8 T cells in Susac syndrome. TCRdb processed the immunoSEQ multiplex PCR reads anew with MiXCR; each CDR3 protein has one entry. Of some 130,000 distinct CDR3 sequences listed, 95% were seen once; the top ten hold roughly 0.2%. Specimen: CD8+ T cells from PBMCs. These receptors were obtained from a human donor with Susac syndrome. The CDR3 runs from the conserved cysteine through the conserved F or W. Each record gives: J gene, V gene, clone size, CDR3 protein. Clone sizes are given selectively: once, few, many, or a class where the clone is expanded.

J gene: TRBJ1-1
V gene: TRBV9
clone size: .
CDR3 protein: CASSLGAGSGGTEAFF

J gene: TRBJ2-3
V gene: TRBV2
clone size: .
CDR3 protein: CASSPGQGTGNTQYF

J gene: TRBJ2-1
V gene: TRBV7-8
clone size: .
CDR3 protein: CASSPLRQGVGNEQFF

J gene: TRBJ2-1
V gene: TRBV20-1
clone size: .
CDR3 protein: CSARPPGVGYNEQFF

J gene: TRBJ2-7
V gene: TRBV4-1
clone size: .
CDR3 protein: CASSQENGQWEQYF

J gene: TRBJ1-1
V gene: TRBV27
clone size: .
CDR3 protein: CASSWQGNTEAFF

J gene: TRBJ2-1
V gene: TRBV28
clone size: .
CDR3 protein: CASSLWGADSYNEQFF

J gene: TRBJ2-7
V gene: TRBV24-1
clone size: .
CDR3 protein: CATSDLGPRSYF

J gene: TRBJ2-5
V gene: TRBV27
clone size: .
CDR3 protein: CASSLSSGSGETQYF

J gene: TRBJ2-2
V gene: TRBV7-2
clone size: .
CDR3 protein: CASSLGGGYPAGELFF

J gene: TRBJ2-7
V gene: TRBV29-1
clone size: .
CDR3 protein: CSAKSDGTSGYEQYF

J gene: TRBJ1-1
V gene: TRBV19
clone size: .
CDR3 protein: CASNPGTLNTEAFF

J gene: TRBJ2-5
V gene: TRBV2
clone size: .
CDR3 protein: CASSEGTRTETQYF

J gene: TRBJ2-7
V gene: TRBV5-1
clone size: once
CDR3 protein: CASSVGTGLYEQYF